Below, 25 T cell receptor beta chains from the same sample are listed, as sequenced in a study of T cell responses to AZD1222 COVID-19 vaccine. TCRdb's copy holds only in-frame clones and misses some; the assay was immunoSEQ multiplex PCR. The sample holds some 100,000 clones, more than 75% seen once. The sample here was peripheral blood, taken on day 0 of AZD1222 vaccination. The receptors derive from an adult in good health.

The rearrangement uses TRBV6-6 and TRBJ1-2; D ambiguous. The CDR3 extends over 13 amino acids. The germline CDR1 and CDR2 sequences are MNHNY and SVGAGI (reference sequence). Deletions cut 7 bases from V and 3 bases from J, with 12 bases between. CDR3 DNA sequence: TGTGCCAGCACCTGGAAATCGGACTATGGCTACACCTTC. This translates into CASTWKSDYGYTF.

The chain links TRBV28 to TRBJ2-2; D is perhaps TRBD2 (5 bases). The CDR3 contains 14 residues. V was cut by 5 bases and J by 4 bases, with 11 bases left in between. Looked up from germline, CDR1 is MDHEN and CDR2 is SYDVKM. The CDR3 loop is CASSTPGSTGELFF. The CDR3 DNA sequence: TGTGCCAGCAGTACACCGGGGAGCACCGGGGAGCTGTTTTTT.

The rearrangement joins TRBV4-1 to TRBJ2-7; 15 bases fit TRBD2. V was clipped by 4 bases and J by 0 bases; unmatched bases: 16. CDR1 and CDR2 (germline): MGHRA, YSYEKL. CDR3 length equals 21 residues. CDR3 bases: TGCGCCAGCAGCCCCCTCGGGACTAGCGGGAGGCCGCGCACTAGCTCCTACGAGCAGTACTTC. It translates to CASSPLGTSGRPRTSSYEQYF.

J is TRBJ1-3 and V is TRBV29-1; D is undetermined. Germline CDR1 is SQVTM and CDR2 is ANQGSEA. This CDR3 region has 15 residues. Trimming pared 2 bases from V and 1 base from J, leaving 12 bases between. CDR3 residues: CSVELLLQSGNTIYF. The CDR3 DNA reads as TGCAGCGTTGAATTATTACTCCAGTCTGGAAACACCATATATTTT.

This clone was picked up one time. The genes are TRBV6-2 or TRBV6-3 and TRBJ2-2; 11 positions match TRBD2. V lost 2 bases, J lost 2 bases, and 4 bases stayed unmatched. The germline V gene has CDR1 MNHEY and CDR2 SVGEGT. The CDR3 spans 17 residues. The CDR3 nucleotides are TGTGCCAGCAGTTACGTTCTAGCGGGAGGAAACACCGGGGAGCTGTTTTTT. Translated: CASSYVLAGGNTGELFF.

This chain joins TRBV11-2 and TRBJ1-1; unclear D gene. Germline loops: CDR1 SGHAT, CDR2 FQNNGV. This CDR3 has 17 amino acids. V lost 5 bases and J 0 bases, leaving 19 bases between the germline ends. The CDR3 nucleotides read TGTGCCAGCAGCCCGGGAGGGTTCCTTAGATTGAACACTGAAGCTTTCTTT. This codes for CASSPGGFLRLNTEAFF.

The chain recombines TRBV19 with TRBJ2-2; possibly TRBD2 for D (5 bases). The CDR3 covers 16 residues. The V gene's germline CDR1 is LNHDA and CDR2 SQIVND (reference sequence). Deletions cut 2 bases from V and 1 base from J, with 11 bases between. The CDR3 protein is CASSIRGSQNTGELFF. CDR3 nucleotides: TGTGCCAGTAGTATAAGAGGGAGTCAGAACACCGGGGAGCTGTTTTTT.

The chain links TRBV6-6 to TRBJ2-7; D is unclear. Per the germline V gene, CDR1 is MNHNY and CDR2 is SVGAGI (reference sequence). V lost 7 bases and J lost 2, with 12 bases in between. This CDR3 is 13 amino acids long. CDR3 residues: CASTHGVTYEQYF. The CDR3, as DNA: TGTGCCAGCACACATGGGGTAACCTACGAGCAGTACTTC.

CDR3 coding DNA: TGTGCCAGTAGTATGACTAGCGGAACAGATACGCAGTATTTT. Translation gives CASSMTSGTDTQYF. The chain has TRBV19 and TRBJ2-3; 9 bases line up with TRBD2. The CDR3 runs to 14 residues. The V segment lost 3 bases and the J segment 3 bases; nucleotides outside the gene matches: 1. Germline V gives CDR1 LNHDA, CDR2 SQIVND (reference sequence).

The CDR3, as DNA: TGTGCCAGTAAAGCAGGTGGTGCAACTAATGAAAAACTGTTTTTT. It encodes CASKAGGATNEKLFF. This chain links TRBV19 with TRBJ1-4; no clear D. V dropped 7 bases and J dropped 0 bases, with 12 bases sitting between them. The CDR3 covers 15 residues. Germline CDR1 is LNHDA and CDR2 is SQIVND (reference sequence). The full variable domain, completed using reference TRBV19 and TRBJ1-4, is DGGITQSPKYLFRKEGQNVTLSCEQNLNHDAMYWYRQDPGQGLRLIYYSQIVNDFQKGDIAEGYSVSREKKESFPLTVTSAQKNPTAFYLCASKAGGATNEKLFFGSGTQLSVL.

The chain uses TRBV5-6 and TRBJ2-7; maybe TRBD2 (6 bases). The germline V gene encodes CDR1 SGHDT and CDR2 YYEEEE. V was clipped by 3 bases and J by 0 bases, with 10 bases between them. The CDR3 consists of 14 residues. The CDR3 region is CASSSPGSSYEQYF. The CDR3 DNA follows: TGTGCCAGCAGCTCTCCCGGGAGCTCCTACGAGCAGTACTTC.

This clone was seen once. The rearrangement uses TRBV5-5 and TRBJ1-2; 7 bases match TRBD1. The V segment lost 0 bases and the J segment 0 bases; nucleotides outside the gene matches: 5. The CDR3 sequence is 16 residues long. Per germline, CDR1 SGHKS and CDR2 YYEKEE (reference sequence). The CDR3 coding sequence is TGTGCCAGCAGCTTGGGTGACAGGGTCGCTAACTATGGCTACACCTTC. It translates to CASSLGDRVANYGYTF.

The chain couples TRBV4-3 to TRBJ2-7; either TRBD1 or TRBD2 may supply D (6 bases each). The CDR3 is made up of 15 amino acids. CDR1 and CDR2 from the germline V gene are LGHNA and YSLEER. Trimming pared 0 bases from V and 4 bases from J, leaving 13 bases between. CDR3 amino acids: CASSQELWGAYEQYF. In DNA, the CDR3 is TGCGCCAGCAGCCAAGAATTGTGGGGGGCTTACGAGCAGTACTTC.

CDR3 DNA: TGTGCCAGCAGCCCGGGACCGGGAAGGGGTAACTATGGCTACACCTTC. It specifies CASSPGPGRGNYGYTF. This chain links TRBV11-2 with TRBJ1-2; D possibly corresponds to TRBD1 (5 bases). V shed 5 bases and J shed 1 base, with 17 bases lying between them. The CDR3 is 16 amino acids. Per germline, CDR1 SGHAT and CDR2 FQNNGV.

This clone was detected only a few times. The J gene is TRBJ1-2, the V gene TRBV27; D perhaps matches TRBD1 (5 bases). The CDR3 is 17 amino acids. Trimming shortened V by 5 bases and J by 2 bases, and 21 bases separated the two germline ends. Germline CDR1 and CDR2: MNHEY and SMNVEV (reference sequence). The chain's CDR3 is CASSLTDRAGRNYGYTF. The CDR3 nucleotides are TGTGCCAGCAGTCTTACCGATCGCGCAGGGAGGAACTATGGCTACACCTTC.

The rearrangement uses TRBV6-2 or TRBV6-3 and TRBJ2-3, with 13 bases identical to TRBD2. The CDR3 has 19 amino acids. The junction had 6 bases not matched to a gene; V was cut back by 0 bases and J by 0 bases. Germline V CDR1 and CDR2: MNHEY, SVGEGT. CDR3 in amino acids: CASSYSRGLAGPSTDTQYF. In DNA form, the CDR3 reads TGTGCCAGCAGTTACTCCCGGGGACTAGCGGGACCTAGCACAGATACGCAGTATTTT.

This chain links TRBV30 with TRBJ2-7; 9 bases align to TRBD2. J was trimmed by 4 bases and V by 4 bases; bases with no gene match: 5. CDR3 length equals 13 residues. CDR1 and CDR2 (germline): GTSNPN, SVGIG (reference sequence). CDR3 DNA sequence: TGTGCCTGGAAGGATAGCGGGAGTTACGAGCAGTACTTC. It translates to CAWKDSGSYEQYF.

The rearrangement joins TRBV18 to TRBJ1-1; a weak D match, TRBD1 (5 bases). CDR1 KGHSH and CDR2 LQKENI come from the germline V gene. Trimming stripped 3 bases from V and 2 bases from J, with 10 bases between. The CDR3 loop spans 14 amino acids. The DNA of the CDR3 is TGTGCCAGCTCACCGGGACCCATCAACACTGAAGCTTTCTTT. Translated, it gives CASSPGPINTEAFF.

This clone was seen only a few times. The chain has TRBV5-1 and TRBJ2-3, with 8 bases matching TRBD2. Germline CDR1 is SGHRS and CDR2 is YFSETQ. The length of the CDR3 is 16 residues. Trimming removed 0 bases from V and 5 bases from J; junction bases left unmatched: 8. CDR3 in amino acids: CASSLASGGPGDTQYF. DNA of the CDR3: TGCGCCAGCAGCTTGGCGTCGGGAGGGCCGGGAGATACGCAGTATTTT.

The CDR3 nucleotides are TGTGCCAGCAGCCAAGATGCGGCGGGGGGTGAAGCTTTCTTT. Protein product: CASSQDAAGGEAFF. The V call is TRBV3-1 (or the pseudogene TRBV3-2), the J call TRBJ1-1; D perhaps matches TRBD1 (5 bases). CDR3 length: 14 amino acids. V shed 0 bases and J shed 7 bases, with 12 bases lying between them. From germline, CDR1 is LGHDT and CDR2 YNNKEL (reference sequence).

The chain carries TRBV20-1 and TRBJ2-2; D is undetermined. Germline values: CDR1 DFQATT, CDR2 SNEGSKA (reference sequence). Trimming took 3 bases from V and 0 from J, leaving 11 bases between them. The CDR3 contains 15 residues. CDR3 region: CSASANNANTGELFF. The CDR3 bases are TGCAGTGCTAGTGCCAATAACGCGAACACCGGGGAGCTGTTTTTT.

The chain recombines TRBV10-3 with TRBJ1-1; D possibly corresponds to TRBD1 (6 bases). The V and J ends lost 7 bases and 0 bases respectively, with 9 bases between them. The V gene's germline CDR1 is ENHRY and CDR2 SYGVKD. The CDR3 runs 13 residues. CDR3 bases: TGTGCCATCACCGGACAGCTGAACACTGAAGCTTTCTTT. Translating gives CAITGQLNTEAFF.

The chain combines TRBV27 with TRBJ1-2, with 9 bases fitting TRBD1. With V trimmed by 4 bases and J by 3 bases, 3 bases remained unmatched. Germline V gene data show CDR1 as MNHEY and CDR2 as SMNVEV (reference sequence). The CDR3 is 14 residues long. CDR3 sequence reads: CASSWGQGDYGYTF. The CDR3 region has the DNA TGTGCCAGCAGTTGGGGACAGGGAGACTATGGCTACACCTTC.

The chain uses TRBV28 and TRBJ2-2; 9 positions match TRBD1. Germline V gene data show CDR1 as MDHEN and CDR2 as SYDVKM. V shed 4 bases, J shed 5 bases, and the junction held 5 bases outside the gene matches. This CDR3 is built from 15 residues. The CDR3 DNA sequence: TGTGCCAGCAGTTCGACAGGGGGGGAAACCGGGGAGCTGTTTTTT. It is translated as CASSSTGGETGELFF.

The chain uses TRBV14 and TRBJ2-1; TRBD2 matches at 13 bases. The germline V gene has CDR1 SGHDN and CDR2 FVKESK. J lost 9 bases, V lost 5 bases, and 13 bases had no gene match. The CDR3 length is 17 residues. CDR3 protein: CASSNGLAGAIGREQFF. DNA of the CDR3: TGTGCCAGCAGCAATGGACTAGCGGGGGCAATTGGACGTGAGCAGTTCTTC.